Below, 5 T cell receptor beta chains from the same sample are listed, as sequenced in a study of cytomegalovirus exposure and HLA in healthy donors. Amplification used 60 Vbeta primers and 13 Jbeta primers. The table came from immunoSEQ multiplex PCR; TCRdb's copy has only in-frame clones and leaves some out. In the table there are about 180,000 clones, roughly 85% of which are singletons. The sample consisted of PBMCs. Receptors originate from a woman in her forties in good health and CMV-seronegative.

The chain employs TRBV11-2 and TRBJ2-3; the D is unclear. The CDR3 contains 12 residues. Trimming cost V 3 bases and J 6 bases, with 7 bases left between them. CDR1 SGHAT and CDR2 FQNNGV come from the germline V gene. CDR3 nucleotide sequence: TGTGCCAGCAGCTTCATTCCCGATACGCAGTATTTT. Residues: CASSFIPDTQYF.

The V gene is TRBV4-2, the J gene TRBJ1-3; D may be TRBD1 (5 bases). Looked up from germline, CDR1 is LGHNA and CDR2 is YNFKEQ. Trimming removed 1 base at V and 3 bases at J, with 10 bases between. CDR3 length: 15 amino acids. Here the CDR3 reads CASSQGAGIGNTIYF. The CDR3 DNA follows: TGTGCCAGCAGCCAAGGGGCAGGGATTGGAAACACCATATATTTT.

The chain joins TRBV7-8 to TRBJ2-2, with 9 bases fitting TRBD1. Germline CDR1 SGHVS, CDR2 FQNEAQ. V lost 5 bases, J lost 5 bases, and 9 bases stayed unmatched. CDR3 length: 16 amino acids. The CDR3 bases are TGTGCCAGCAGCCCTACGGGACAGGGATTTACCGGGGAGCTGTTTTTT. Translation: CASSPTGQGFTGELFF.

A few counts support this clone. The CDR3 protein is CASSYRIRGNTGELFF. The DNA of the CDR3 is TGTGCCAGCAGTTATAGGATCAGGGGGAACACCGGGGAGCTGTTTTTT. This sequence joins TRBV6-6 and TRBJ2-2; the D gene is possibly TRBD1 (6 bases). There are 16 residues in the CDR3. Per the germline V gene, CDR1 is MNHNY and CDR2 is SVGAGI (reference sequence). Trimming stripped 3 bases from V and 1 base from J, with 12 bases between.

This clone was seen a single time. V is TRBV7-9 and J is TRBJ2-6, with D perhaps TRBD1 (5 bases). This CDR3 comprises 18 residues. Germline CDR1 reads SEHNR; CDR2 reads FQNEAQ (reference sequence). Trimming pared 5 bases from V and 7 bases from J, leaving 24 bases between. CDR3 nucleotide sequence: TGTGCCAGCAGCCAGGAGTGGGGCGGAACTCTTAGAGCCAACGTCCTGACTTTC. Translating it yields CASSQEWGGTLRANVLTF.